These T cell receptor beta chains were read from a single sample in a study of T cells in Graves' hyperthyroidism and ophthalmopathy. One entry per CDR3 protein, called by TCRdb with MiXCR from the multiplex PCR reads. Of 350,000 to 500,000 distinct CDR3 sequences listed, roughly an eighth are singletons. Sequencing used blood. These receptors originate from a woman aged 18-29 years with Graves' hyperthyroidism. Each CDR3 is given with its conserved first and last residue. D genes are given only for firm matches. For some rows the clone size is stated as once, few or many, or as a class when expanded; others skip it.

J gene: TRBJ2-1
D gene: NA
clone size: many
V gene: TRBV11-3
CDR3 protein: CASSPDGDEQFF
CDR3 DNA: TGTGCCAGCAGCCCAGACGGCGATGAGCAGTTCTTC

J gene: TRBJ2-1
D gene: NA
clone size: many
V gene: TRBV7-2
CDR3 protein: CASSGSTSSYNEQFF
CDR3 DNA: TGTGCCAGCAGCGGGTCCACGAGCTCCTACAATGAGCAGTTCTTC

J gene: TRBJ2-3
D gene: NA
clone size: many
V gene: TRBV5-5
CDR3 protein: CASSLNMDTDTQYF
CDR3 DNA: TGTGCCAGCAGCTTGAATATGGACACAGATACGCAGTATTTT

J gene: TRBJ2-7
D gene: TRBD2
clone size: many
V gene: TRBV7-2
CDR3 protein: CASSPRGGGAGGLYEQYF
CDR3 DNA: TGTGCCAGCAGCCCCCGCGGTGGGGGAGCGGGAGGCCTGTACGAGCAGTACTTC

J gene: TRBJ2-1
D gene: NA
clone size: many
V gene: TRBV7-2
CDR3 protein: CATGTGPNNEQFF
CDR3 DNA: TGTGCCACCGGGACGGGACCAAACAATGAGCAGTTCTTC

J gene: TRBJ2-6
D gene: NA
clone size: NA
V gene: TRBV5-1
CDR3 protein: CASSLVIGPSVLTF
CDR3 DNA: TGCGCCAGCAGCTTGGTGATAGGACCTAGCGTCCTGACTTTC

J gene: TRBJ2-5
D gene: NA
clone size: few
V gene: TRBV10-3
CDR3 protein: CAISESLGRGGAETQYF
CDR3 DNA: TGTGCCATCAGTGAGTCGTTGGGACGTGGAGGGGCAGAGACCCAGTACTTC

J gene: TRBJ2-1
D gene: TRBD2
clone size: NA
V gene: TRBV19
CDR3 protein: CASSIYPSGFSYNEQFF
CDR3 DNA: TGTGCCAGTAGTATATATCCTAGCGGGTTCTCCTACAATGAGCAGTTCTTC

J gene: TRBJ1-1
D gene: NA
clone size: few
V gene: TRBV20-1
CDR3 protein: CSARGVTGKMNTEASF
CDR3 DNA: TGCAGTGCCCGGGGGGTTACGGGTAAAATGAACACTGAAGCTTCCTTT

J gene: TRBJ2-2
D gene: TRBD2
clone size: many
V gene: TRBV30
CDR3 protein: CAWSPGTSGTGGELFF
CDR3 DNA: TGTGCCTGGAGTCCCGGGACTAGCGGGACCGGCGGGGAGCTGTTTTTT

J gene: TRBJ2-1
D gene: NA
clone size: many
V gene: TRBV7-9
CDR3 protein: CASSPWRALYNEQFF
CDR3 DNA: TGTGCCAGCAGCCCATGGAGGGCCCTCTACAATGAGCAGTTCTTC

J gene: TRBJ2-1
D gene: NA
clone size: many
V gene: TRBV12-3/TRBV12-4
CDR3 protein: CASSTGPKDEQFF
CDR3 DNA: TGTGCCAGCAGCACGGGCCCGAAGGATGAGCAGTTCTTC

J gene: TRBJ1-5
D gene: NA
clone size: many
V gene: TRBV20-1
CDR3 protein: CSARQSNSNQPQHF
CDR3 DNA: TGCAGTGCTAGACAGAGTAATAGCAATCAGCCCCAGCATTTT

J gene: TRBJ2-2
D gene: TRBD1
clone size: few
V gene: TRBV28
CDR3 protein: CASSATGNTGELFF
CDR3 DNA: TGTGCCAGCAGCGCGACAGGGAATACCGGGGAGCTGTTTTTT

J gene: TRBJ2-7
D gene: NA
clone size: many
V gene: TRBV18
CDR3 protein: CASSPPNRMEGEQYF
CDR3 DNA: TGTGCCAGCTCACCACCGAACAGGATGGAGGGCGAGCAGTACTTC

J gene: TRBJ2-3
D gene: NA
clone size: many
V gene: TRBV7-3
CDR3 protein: CASSLSGGGSDTQYF
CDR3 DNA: TGTGCCAGCAGCTTATCTGGGGGAGGCTCAGATACGCAGTATTTT

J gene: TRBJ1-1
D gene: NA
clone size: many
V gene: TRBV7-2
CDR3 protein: CASRPDSLMNTEAFF
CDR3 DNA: TGTGCCAGCAGGCCTGACAGTTTGATGAACACTGAAGCTTTCTTT

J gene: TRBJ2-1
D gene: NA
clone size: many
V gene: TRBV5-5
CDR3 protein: CASSPTPTGYEQFF
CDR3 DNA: TGTGCCAGCAGCCCCACACCCACAGGGTATGAGCAGTTCTTC

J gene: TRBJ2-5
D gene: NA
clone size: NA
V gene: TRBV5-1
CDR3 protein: CASTQGLGETQYF
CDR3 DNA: TGCGCCAGCACCCAGGGGTTAGGGGAGACCCAGTACTTC

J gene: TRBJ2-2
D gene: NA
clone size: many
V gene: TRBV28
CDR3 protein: CAGGGSNTGELFF
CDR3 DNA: TGTGCCGGAGGAGGCTCCAACACCGGGGAGCTGTTTTTT

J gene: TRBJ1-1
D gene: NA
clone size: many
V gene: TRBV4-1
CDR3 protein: CASSQPDRNTEAFF
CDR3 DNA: TGCGCCAGCAGCCAACCAGACAGGAACACTGAAGCTTTCTTT

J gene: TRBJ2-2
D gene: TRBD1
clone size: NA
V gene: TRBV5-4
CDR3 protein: CASSPGQGRNTGELFF
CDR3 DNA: TGTGCCAGCAGCCCAGGACAGGGGCGGAACACCGGGGAGCTGTTTTTT

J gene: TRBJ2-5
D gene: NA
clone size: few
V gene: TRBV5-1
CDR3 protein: CASSFRVGETQYF
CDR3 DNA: TGCGCCAGCAGCTTCAGGGTGGGGGAGACCCAGTACTTC

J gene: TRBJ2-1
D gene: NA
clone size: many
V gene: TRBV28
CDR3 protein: CASRGGATYNEQFF
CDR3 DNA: TGTGCCAGCAGGGGCGGAGCCACCTACAATGAGCAGTTCTTC

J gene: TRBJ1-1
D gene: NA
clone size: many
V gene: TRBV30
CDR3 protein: CVWQMNTEAFF
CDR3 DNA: TGTGTGTGGCAGATGAACACTGAAGCTTTCTTT

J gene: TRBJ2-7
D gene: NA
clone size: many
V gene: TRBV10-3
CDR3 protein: CAISALEARAEQYF
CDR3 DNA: TGTGCCATCTCCGCTCTCGAGGCCAGGGCCGAGCAGTACTTC

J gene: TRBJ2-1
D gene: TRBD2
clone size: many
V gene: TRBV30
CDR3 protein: CAWRSRGRWLADYNEQFF
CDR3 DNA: TGTGCCTGGAGGAGTAGAGGGAGGTGGCTAGCGGACTACAATGAGCAGTTCTTC

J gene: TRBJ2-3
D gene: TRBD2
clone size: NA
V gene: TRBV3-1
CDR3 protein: CASGQLAAPRPGTQYF
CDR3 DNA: TGTGCCAGCGGCCAACTAGCGGCCCCTCGCCCTGGTACGCAGTATTTT

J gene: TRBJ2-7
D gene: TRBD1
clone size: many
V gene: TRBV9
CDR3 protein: CASSVATGAGSSSYEQYF
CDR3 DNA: TGTGCCAGCAGCGTAGCAACAGGGGCAGGTTCGAGCTCCTACGAGCAGTACTTC

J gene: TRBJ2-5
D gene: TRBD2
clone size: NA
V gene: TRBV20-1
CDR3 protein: CSARDAAAGGETQYF
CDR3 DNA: TGCAGTGCTAGAGATGCGGCAGCGGGAGGAGAGACCCAGTACTTC

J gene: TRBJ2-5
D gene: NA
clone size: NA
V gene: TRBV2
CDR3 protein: CASRTRQGGRETQYF
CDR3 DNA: TGTGCCAGCAGAACCCGACAGGGAGGCCGGGAGACCCAGTACTTC

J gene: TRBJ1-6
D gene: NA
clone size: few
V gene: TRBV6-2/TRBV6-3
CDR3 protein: CASSFEGLYNSPLHF
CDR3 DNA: TGTGCCAGCTCGTTTGAGGGGCTTTATAATTCACCCCTCCACTTT

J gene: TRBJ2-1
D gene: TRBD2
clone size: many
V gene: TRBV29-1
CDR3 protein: CSVELSAGGLYNEQFF
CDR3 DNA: TGCAGCGTTGAATTGAGCGCGGGAGGCCTCTACAATGAGCAGTTCTTC

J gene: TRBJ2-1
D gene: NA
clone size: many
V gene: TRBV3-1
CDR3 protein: CASSPPDTYYNEQFF
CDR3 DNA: TGTGCCAGCAGCCCGCCGGACACTTACTACAATGAGCAGTTCTTC

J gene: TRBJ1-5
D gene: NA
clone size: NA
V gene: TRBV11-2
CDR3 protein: CASSLLAGHSNQPQHF
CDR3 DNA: TGTGCCAGCAGCTTATTGGCAGGGCATAGCAATCAGCCCCAGCATTTT

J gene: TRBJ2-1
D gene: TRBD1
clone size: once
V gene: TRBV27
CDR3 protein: CASSPRQGFDEQFF
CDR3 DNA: TGTGCCAGCAGCCCTAGACAGGGTTTCGATGAGCAGTTCTTC

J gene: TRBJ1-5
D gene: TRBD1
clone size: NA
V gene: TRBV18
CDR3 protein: CASSPDRGARQPQHF
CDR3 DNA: TGTGCCAGCTCTCCGGACAGGGGTGCGCGCCAGCCCCAGCATTTT

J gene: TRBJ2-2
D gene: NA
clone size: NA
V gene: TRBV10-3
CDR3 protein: CAISRISGNTGELFF
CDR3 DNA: TGTGCCATCAGTCGTATCAGCGGGAACACCGGGGAGCTGTTTTTT

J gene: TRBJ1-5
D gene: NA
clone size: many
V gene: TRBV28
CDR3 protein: CASKDGGQPQHF
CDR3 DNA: TGTGCCAGCAAAGACGGAGGTCAGCCCCAGCATTTT

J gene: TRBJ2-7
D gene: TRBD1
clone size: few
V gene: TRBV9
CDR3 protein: CASSVTTGDEQYF
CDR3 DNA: TGTGCCAGCAGCGTAACGACAGGGGACGAGCAGTACTTC

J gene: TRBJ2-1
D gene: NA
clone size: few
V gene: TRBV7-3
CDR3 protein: CASSLNHNEQFF
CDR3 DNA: TGTGCCAGCAGCTTGAACCACAATGAGCAGTTCTTC

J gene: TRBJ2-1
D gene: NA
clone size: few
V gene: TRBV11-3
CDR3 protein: CASSLVEQNEQFF
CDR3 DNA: TGTGCCAGCAGCTTGGTAGAACAGAATGAGCAGTTCTTC

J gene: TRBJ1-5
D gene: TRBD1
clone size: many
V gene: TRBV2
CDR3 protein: CASSGTGQQPQHF
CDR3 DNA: TGTGCCAGCAGCGGGACAGGGCAGCAGCCCCAGCATTTT

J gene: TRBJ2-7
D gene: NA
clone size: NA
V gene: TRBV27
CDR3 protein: CASSLGVHYEQYF
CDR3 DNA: TGTGCCAGCAGTTTAGGGGTACACTACGAGCAGTACTTC

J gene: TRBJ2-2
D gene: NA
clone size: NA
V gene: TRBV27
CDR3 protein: CASSLSGLAGGVAGELFF
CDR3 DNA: TGTGCCAGCAGTTTATCGGGGCTAGCAGGGGGGGTGGCCGGGGAGCTGTTTTTT

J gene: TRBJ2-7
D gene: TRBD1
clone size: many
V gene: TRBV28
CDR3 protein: CASSTHGQGIPYEQYF
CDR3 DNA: TGTGCCAGCAGTACGCATGGACAGGGGATCCCTTACGAGCAGTACTTC

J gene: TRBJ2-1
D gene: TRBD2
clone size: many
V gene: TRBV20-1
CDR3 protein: CSAKTRLAGPSKYNEQFF
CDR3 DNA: TGCAGTGCTAAGACTCGACTAGCGGGACCCTCCAAATACAATGAGCAGTTCTTC

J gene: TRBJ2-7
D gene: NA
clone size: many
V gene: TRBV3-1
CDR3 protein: CASSQDPARRREQYF
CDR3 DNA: TGTGCCAGCAGCCAAGACCCGGCGCGCCGACGGGAGCAGTACTTC

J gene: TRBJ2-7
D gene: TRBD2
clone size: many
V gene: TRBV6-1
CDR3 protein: CASRPSSGRTNEQYF
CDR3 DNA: TGTGCCAGCAGACCCTCTAGCGGGAGGACCAACGAGCAGTACTTC

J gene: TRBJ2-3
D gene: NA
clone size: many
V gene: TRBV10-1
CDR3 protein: CASSELGSSTDTQYF
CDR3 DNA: TGCGCCAGCAGTGAGTTGGGGAGTAGCACAGATACGCAGTATTTT

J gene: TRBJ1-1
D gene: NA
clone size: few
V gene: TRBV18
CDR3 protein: CASSPLGTEEAEAFF
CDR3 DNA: TGTGCCAGCTCACCACTGGGGACGGAAGAGGCTGAAGCTTTCTTT

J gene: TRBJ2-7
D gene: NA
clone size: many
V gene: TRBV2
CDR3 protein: CASSLAAEQYF
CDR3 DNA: TGTGCCAGCAGTTTAGCGGCCGAGCAGTACTTC

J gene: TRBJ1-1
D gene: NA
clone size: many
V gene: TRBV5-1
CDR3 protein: CASSLGVALGVGSTEAFF
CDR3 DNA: TGCGCCAGCAGCTTGGGGGTCGCTTTGGGTGTGGGGAGCACTGAAGCTTTCTTT

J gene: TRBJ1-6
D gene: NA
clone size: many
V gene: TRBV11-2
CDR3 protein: CASSLGTSYSPLHF
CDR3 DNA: TGTGCCAGCAGCTTAGGGACATCGTATTCACCCCTCCACTTT

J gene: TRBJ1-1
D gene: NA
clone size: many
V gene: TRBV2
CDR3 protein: CASSEVLRTEAFF
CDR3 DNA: TGTGCCAGCAGTGAAGTTCTACGGACAGAAGCTTTCTTT

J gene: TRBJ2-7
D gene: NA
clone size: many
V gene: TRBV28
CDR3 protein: CASSIGTLSSYEQYF
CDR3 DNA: TGTGCCTCCTCCATCGGTACCCTTAGCTCCTACGAGCAGTACTTC

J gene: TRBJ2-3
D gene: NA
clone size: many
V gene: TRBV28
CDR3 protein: CASSLTYSSTDTQYF
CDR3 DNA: TGTGCCAGCAGTCTGACGTATTCTAGCACAGATACGCAGTATTTT